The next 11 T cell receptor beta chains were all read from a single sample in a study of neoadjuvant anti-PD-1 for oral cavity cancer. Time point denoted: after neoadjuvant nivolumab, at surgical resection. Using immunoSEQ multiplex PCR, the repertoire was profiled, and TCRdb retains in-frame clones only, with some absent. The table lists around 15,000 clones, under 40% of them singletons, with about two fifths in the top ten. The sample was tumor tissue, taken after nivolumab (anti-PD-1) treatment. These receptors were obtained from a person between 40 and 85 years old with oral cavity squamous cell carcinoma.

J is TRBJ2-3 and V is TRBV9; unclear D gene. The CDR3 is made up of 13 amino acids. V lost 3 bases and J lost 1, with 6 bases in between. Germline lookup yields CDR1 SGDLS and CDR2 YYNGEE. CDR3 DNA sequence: TGTGCCAGCAGCGCGGTGGGCACAGATACGCAGTATTTT. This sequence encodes CASSAVGTDTQYF.

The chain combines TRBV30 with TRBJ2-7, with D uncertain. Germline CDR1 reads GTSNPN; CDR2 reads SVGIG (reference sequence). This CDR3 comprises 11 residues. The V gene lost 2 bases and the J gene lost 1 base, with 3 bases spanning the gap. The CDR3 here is CAWSSSYEQYF. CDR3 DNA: TGTGCCTGGAGTTCTTCCTACGAGCAGTACTTC. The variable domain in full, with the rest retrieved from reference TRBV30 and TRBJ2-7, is SQTIHQWPATLVQPVGSPLSLECTVEGTSNPNLYWYRQAAGRGLQLLFYSVGIGQISSEVPQNLSASRPQDRQFILSSKKLLLSDSGFYLCAWSSSYEQYFGPGTRLTVT.

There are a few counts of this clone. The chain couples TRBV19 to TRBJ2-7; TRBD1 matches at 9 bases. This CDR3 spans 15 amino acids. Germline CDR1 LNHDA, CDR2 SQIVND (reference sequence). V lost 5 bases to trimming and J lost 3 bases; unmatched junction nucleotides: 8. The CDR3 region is CASSPQGALVYEQYF. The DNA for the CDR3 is TGTGCCAGTAGTCCACAGGGGGCGCTGGTCTACGAGCAGTACTTC.

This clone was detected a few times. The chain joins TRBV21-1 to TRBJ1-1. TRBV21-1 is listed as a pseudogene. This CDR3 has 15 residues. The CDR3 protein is CASSKLREGPAEAFF. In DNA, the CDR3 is TGTGCCAGCAGCAAACTTCGGGAGGGCCCGGCTGAAGCTTTCTTT.

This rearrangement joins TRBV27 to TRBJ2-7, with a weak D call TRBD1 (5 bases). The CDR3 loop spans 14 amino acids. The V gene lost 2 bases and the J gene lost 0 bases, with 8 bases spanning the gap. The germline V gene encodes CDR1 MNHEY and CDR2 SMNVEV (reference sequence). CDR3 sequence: CASSLSRASYEQYF. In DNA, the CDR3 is TGTGCCAGCAGTTTAAGCAGGGCCTCCTACGAGCAGTACTTC.

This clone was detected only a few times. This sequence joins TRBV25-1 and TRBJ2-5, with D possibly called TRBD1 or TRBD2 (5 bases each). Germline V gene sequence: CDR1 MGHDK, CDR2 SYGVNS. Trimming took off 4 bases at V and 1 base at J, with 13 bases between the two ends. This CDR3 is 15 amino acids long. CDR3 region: CASSGRRGVQETQYF. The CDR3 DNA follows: TGTGCCAGCAGTGGACGGCGAGGGGTCCAAGAGACCCAGTACTTC.

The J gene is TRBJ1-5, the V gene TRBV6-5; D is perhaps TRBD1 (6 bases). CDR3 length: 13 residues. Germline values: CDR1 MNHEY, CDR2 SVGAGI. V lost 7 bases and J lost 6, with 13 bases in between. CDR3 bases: TGTGCCAGCACAAACAGGGTTGGTCAGCCCCAGCATTTT. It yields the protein CASTNRVGQPQHF.

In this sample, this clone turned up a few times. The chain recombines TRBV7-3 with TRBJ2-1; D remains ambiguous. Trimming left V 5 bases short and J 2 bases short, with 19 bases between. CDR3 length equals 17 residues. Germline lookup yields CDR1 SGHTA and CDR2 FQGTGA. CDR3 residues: CASSLGSSVGPYNEQFF. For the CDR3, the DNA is TGTGCCAGCAGCCTGGGGTCGTCAGTGGGCCCCTACAATGAGCAGTTCTTC.

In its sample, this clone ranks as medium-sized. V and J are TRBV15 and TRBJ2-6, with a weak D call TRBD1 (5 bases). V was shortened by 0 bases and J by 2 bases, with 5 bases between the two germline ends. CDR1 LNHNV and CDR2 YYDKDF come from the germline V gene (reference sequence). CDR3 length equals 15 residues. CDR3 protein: CATSRDRAGANVLTF. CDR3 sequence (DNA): TGTGCCACCAGCAGAGACAGGGCTGGGGCCAACGTCCTGACTTTC.

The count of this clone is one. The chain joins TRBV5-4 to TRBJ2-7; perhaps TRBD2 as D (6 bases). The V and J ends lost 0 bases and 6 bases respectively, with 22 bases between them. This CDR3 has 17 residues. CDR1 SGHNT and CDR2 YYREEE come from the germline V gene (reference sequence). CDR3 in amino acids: CASSLVGAHIGSFEQYF. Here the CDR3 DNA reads TGTGCCAGCAGCTTGGTCGGGGCACACATCGGGAGCTTCGAGCAGTACTTC.

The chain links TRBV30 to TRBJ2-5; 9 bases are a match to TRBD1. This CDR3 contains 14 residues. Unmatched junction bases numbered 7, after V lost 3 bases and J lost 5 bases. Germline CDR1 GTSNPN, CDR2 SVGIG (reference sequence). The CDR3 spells CAWRGTGRRETQYF. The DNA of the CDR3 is TGTGCCTGGAGAGGGACAGGGAGGCGGGAGACCCAGTACTTC.